A selection of T cell receptor beta chains follows, all from one sample in a study of shared clonotypes between healthy human individuals. Libraries were prepared by immunoSEQ multiplex PCR; TCRdb keeps only in-frame clonotypes and omits some of them. The sample yields roughly 500,000 clones, over 60% seen once. The sequenced sample consisted of PBMCs. These receptors came from a woman between 40 and 50 years old in good health. Some clones in this sample may be carry-over from other donors' samples. Both conserved end residues are part of each CDR3. A D gene is named only where the DNA matches it firmly. Expanded clones are given a class, and other clones once, few, many or no size at all.

len	d_gene	v_gene	abundance	j_gene	CDR3aa	CDR3nt
17	TRBD2	TRBV4-1	-	TRBJ2-7	CASGYLAGEGGSYEQYF	TGCGCCAGCGGGTATCTAGCGGGAGAGGGGGGTTCCTACGAGCAGTACTTC
13	-	TRBV11-2	few	TRBJ1-1	CASNAGFNTEAFF	TGTGCCAGCAACGCAGGTTTCAACACTGAAGCTTTCTTT
14	TRBD1	TRBV5-4	-	TRBJ1-1	CASSLWDRANEAFF	TGTGCCAGCAGCCTCTGGGACAGGGCGAACGAAGCTTTCTTT
14	-	TRBV28	many	TRBJ2-5	CASSSNLGQETQYF	TGTGCCAGCAGCTCTAATTTAGGACAAGAGACCCAGTACTTC
16	-	TRBV9	-	TRBJ1-4	CASSTRTGKKNEKLFF	TGTGCCAGCAGCACACGGACGGGAAAAAAAAATGAAAAACTGTTTTTT
16	-	TRBV25-1	-	TRBJ2-7	CASSEVTGTYSYEQYF	TGTGCCAGCAGTGAAGTAACCGGGACGTATTCCTACGAGCAGTACTTC
19	-	TRBV14	-	TRBJ2-3	CASSQPTGTLGLDADTQYF	TGTGCCAGCAGCCAACCGACCGGGACTCTAGGCTTGGACGCAGATACGCAGTATTTT
14	TRBD1	TRBV28	once	TRBJ1-2	CASSLGDRAHGYTF	TGTGCCAGCAGTTTGGGGGACAGGGCGCATGGCTACACCTTC
16	TRBD2	TRBV7-3	few	TRBJ2-1	CASSLIPGAGYNEQFF	TGTGCCAGCAGCTTAATACCGGGAGCGGGATACAATGAGCAGTTCTTC
15	-	TRBV7-2	-	TRBJ2-5	CASSSNQGRGETQYF	TGTGCCAGCAGCTCGAACCAGGGGAGGGGAGAGACCCAGTACTTC
14	-	TRBV7-3	-	TRBJ2-7	CASSLKIYSYEQYF	TGTGCCAGCAGCTTAAAGATATACTCCTACGAGCAGTACTTC
15	TRBD2	TRBV5-1	-	TRBJ2-7	CASSSERGGPYEQYF	TGCGCCAGCAGCTCGGAACGGGGGGGCCCCTACGAGCAGTACTTC
17	-	TRBV11-2	-	TRBJ2-3	CASSSSVTRRTTDTQYF	TGTGCCAGCAGCTCGTCAGTGACCCGCAGAACCACAGATACGCAGTATTTT
15	-	TRBV28	many	TRBJ1-4	CASSSPTGANEKLFF	TGTGCCAGCAGTTCCCCGACAGGTGCAAATGAAAAACTGTTTTTT
15	-	TRBV5-1	-	TRBJ1-4	CASSLSGGDNEKLFF	TGCGCCAGCAGCTTGTCAGGAGGGGATAATGAAAAACTGTTTTTT
15	TRBD2	TRBV30	-	TRBJ2-3	CAWRRLAGGPGAQYF	TGTGCCTGGAGAAGACTAGCGGGAGGGCCAGGGGCGCAGTATTTT
15	TRBD1	TRBV7-7	few	TRBJ2-5	CASSLGTGGLETQYF	TGTGCTAGCAGCTTAGGGACAGGGGGACTGGAGACCCAGTACTTC
14	-	TRBV14	-	TRBJ2-3	CASSQLTTTDTQYF	TGTGCCAGCAGCCAATTGACTACTACAGATACGCAGTATTTT
14	-	TRBV18	few	TRBJ2-1	CASSPRTGNNEQFF	TGTGCCAGCTCACCACGTACCGGTAACAATGAGCAGTTCTTC
14	-	TRBV11-2	-	TRBJ1-2	CASSLEARHYGYTF	TGTGCCAGCAGCTTAGAGGCCAGGCACTATGGCTACACCTTC
12	-	TRBV6-1	few	TRBJ2-7	CASTRTSYEQYF	TGTGCCAGCACCCGGACCTCCTACGAGCAGTACTTC
14	TRBD1	TRBV9	few	TRBJ2-5	CASSIRQGQETQYF	TGTGCCAGCAGCATCAGACAGGGCCAAGAGACCCAGTACTTC
15	TRBD1	TRBV2	-	TRBJ2-7	CASKQGTGESYEQYF	TGTGCCAGCAAGCAAGGGACAGGGGAAAGCTACGAGCAGTACTTC
13	-	TRBV30	-	TRBJ1-4	CAWSGQGYAKLFF	TGTGCCTGGAGCGGGCAGGGGTACGCTAAACTGTTTTTT
15	-	TRBV28	-	TRBJ2-7	CASSLTGKNSYEQYF	TGTGCCAGCAGTTTAACCGGGAAAAACTCCTACGAGCAGTACTTC
15	-	TRBV19	few	TRBJ2-3	CASSPTAGFGDTQYF	TGTGCCAGTAGCCCGACGGCAGGGTTCGGAGATACGCAGTATTTT
16	-	TRBV13	-	TRBJ2-7	CASSSGGGGATYEQYF	TGTGCCAGCAGCTCGGGCGGCGGCGGGGCCACTTACGAGCAGTACTTC
12	-	TRBV15	few	TRBJ2-7	CATSRGVYEQYF	TGTGCCACCAGCAGGGGAGTTTACGAGCAGTACTTC
13	-	TRBV2	-	TRBJ2-7	CASGVDSSYEQYF	TGTGCCAGCGGTGTTGACAGTTCCTACGAGCAGTACTTC
13	-	TRBV27	few	TRBJ1-1	CASSVAMNTEAFF	TGTGCCAGCAGTGTCGCGATGAACACTGAAGCTTTCTTT
15	TRBD2	TRBV30	-	TRBJ2-3	CAWRGTSGYTDTQYF	TGTGCCTGGAGGGGAACTAGCGGTTACACAGATACGCAGTATTTT
17	TRBD2	TRBV7-9	-	TRBJ2-2	CASSPRGLAGGTGELFF	TGTGCCAGCAGCCCTAGGGGACTAGCGGGAGGCACCGGGGAGCTGTTTTTT
13	-	TRBV6-1	-	TRBJ1-2	CASSDFRMGGYTF	TGTGCCAGCAGTGATTTTCGGATGGGTGGCTACACCTTC
15	-	TRBV11-1	-	TRBJ2-7	CASSNEERGGYEQYF	TGTGCCAGCAGCAATGAAGAGAGAGGAGGATACGAGCAGTACTTC
12	-	TRBV10-3	-	TRBJ2-7	CAISEPGHEQYF	TGTGCCATCAGTGAACCCGGGCACGAGCAGTACTTC
13	-	TRBV28	few	TRBJ2-3	CASSKQGPDTQYF	TGTGCCAGCAGCAAGCAGGGGCCAGATACGCAGTATTTT
15	-	TRBV19	once	TRBJ1-5	CASSSQGYSNQPQHF	TGTGCCAGTAGTAGTCAGGGGTATAGCAATCAGCCCCAGCATTTT
16	-	TRBV7-9	-	TRBJ1-1	CASSLGSLSGRTEAFF	TGTGCCAGCAGCTTAGGTTCTCTCTCAGGGCGTACTGAAGCTTTCTTT
14	TRBD1	TRBV30	-	TRBJ1-2	CAWSLRQGYYGYTF	TGTGCCTGGAGTCTTAGACAGGGGTACTATGGCTACACCTTC
15	TRBD2	TRBV5-4	-	TRBJ2-7	CASSPSGGLNYEQYF	TGTGCCAGCAGCCCCAGCGGGGGCCTAAACTACGAGCAGTACTTC
14	-	TRBV18	few	TRBJ1-2	CASSPGSGVYGYTF	TGTGCCAGCTCACCCGGAAGCGGGGTTTATGGCTACACCTTC
14	-	TRBV2	-	TRBJ1-4	CASEKGASNEKLFF	TGTGCCAGCGAGAAAGGGGCCTCTAATGAAAAACTGTTTTTT
15	TRBD2	TRBV5-4	many	TRBJ2-7	CASSLARGSIREQYF	TGTGCCAGCAGCTTGGCCCGCGGGAGCATCCGCGAGCAGTACTTC
16	TRBD1	TRBV5-4	many	TRBJ2-3	CASSPLGGQVPDTQYF	TGTGCCAGCAGCCCCCTGGGGGGACAGGTTCCGGATACGCAGTATTTT
16	-	TRBV19	-	TRBJ1-4	CASSIGWTRANEKLFF	TGTGCCAGTAGTATAGGTTGGACCCGAGCTAATGAAAAACTGTTTTTT
14	-	TRBV7-9	few	TRBJ1-1	CASRAGVSNTEAFF	TGTGCCAGCAGGGCAGGGGTTTCGAACACTGAAGCTTTCTTT